The clone carrying this TCR beta chain was counted a single time. Generated by immunoSEQ multiplex PCR, the TCRdb table keeps only in-frame clones and is missing some. This table has 200,000 to 250,000 clones, 87% appearing once. This record comes from a study of cytomegalovirus exposure and HLA in healthy donors. V was pared by 3 bases and J by 14 bases, with 19 bases between. Germline CDR1 reads SGHRS; CDR2 reads YFSETQ. This CDR3 is 13 amino acids long. The V gene is TRBV5-1, the J gene TRBJ2-3; weak D call: TRBD2 (6 bases). The source material was PBMCs. The source of this sequence is a woman between 18 and 29 years old in good health and CMV-seropositive. The CDR3 protein is CASSSEGLESRYF. CDR3 coding DNA: TGCGCCAGCAGCTCGGAGGGACTCGAATCGCGGTATTTT. The entire variable domain, with the rest obtained from reference TRBV5-1 and TRBJ2-3, is as follows: KAGVTQTPRYLIKTRGQQVTLSCSPISGHRSVSWYQQTPGQGLQFLFEYFSETQRNKGNFPGRFSGRQFSNSRSEMNVSTLELGDSALYLCASSSEGLESRYFGPGTRLTVL.